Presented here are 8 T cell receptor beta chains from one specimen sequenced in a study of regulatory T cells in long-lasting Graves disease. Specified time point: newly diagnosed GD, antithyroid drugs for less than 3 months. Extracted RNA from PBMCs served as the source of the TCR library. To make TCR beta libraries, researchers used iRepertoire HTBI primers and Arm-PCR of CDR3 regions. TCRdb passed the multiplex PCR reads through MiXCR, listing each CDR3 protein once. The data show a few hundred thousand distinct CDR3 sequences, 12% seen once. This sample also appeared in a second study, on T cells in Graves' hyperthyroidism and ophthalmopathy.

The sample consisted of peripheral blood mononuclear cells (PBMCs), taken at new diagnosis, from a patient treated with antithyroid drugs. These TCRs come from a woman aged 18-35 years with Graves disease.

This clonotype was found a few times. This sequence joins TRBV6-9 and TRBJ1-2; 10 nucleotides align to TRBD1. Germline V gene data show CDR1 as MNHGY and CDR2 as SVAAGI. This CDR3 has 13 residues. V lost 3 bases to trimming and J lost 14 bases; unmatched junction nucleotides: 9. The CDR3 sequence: CASSYRTGGDRTF. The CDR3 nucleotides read TGTGCCAGCAGTTACAGGACAGGGGGTGATCGTACCTTC.

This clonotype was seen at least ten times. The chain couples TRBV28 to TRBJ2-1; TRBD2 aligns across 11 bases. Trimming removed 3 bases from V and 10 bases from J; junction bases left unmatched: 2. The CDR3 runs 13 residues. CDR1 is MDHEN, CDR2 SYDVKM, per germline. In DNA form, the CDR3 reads TGTGCCAGCAGTTTGACTAGCGGGAACGAGCAGTTCTTC. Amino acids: CASSLTSGNEQFF.

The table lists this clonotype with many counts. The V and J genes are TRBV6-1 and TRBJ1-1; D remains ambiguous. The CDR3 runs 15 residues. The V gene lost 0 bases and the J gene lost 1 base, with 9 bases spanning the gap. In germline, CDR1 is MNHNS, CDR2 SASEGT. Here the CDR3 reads CASSEALRRNTEAFF. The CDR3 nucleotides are TGTGCCAGCAGTGAAGCGCTCAGACGGAACACTGAAGCTTTCTTT.

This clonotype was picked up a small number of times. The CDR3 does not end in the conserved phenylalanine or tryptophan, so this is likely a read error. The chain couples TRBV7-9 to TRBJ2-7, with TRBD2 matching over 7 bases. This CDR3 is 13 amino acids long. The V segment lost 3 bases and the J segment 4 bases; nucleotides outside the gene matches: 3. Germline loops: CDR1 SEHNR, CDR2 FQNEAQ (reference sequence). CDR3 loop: CASSLPGGYEQYL. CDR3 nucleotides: TGTGCCAGCAGCTTGCCGGGAGGTTACGAGCAGTACCTC.

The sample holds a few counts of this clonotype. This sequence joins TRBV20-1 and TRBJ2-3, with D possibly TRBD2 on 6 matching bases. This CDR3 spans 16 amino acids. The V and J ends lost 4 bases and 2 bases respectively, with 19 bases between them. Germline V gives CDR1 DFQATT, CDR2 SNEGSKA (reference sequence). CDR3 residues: CSAIRLVQGATDTQYF. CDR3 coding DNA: TGCAGTGCTATCCGACTAGTCCAAGGGGCCACAGATACGCAGTATTTT.

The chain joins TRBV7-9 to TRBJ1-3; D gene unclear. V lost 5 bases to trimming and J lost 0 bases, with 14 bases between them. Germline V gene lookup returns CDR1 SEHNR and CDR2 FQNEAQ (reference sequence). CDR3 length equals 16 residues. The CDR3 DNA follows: TGTGCCAGCAGCCTCCATCTGGGCTACTCTGGAAACACCATATATTTT. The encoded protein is CASSLHLGYSGNTIYF.

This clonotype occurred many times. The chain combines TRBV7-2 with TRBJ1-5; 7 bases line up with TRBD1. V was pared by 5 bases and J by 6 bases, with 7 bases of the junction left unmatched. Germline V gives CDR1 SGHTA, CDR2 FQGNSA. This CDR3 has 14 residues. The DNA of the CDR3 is TGTGCCAGCAGCCCATACACAGGGGTTCAGCCCCAGCATTTT. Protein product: CASSPYTGVQPQHF.

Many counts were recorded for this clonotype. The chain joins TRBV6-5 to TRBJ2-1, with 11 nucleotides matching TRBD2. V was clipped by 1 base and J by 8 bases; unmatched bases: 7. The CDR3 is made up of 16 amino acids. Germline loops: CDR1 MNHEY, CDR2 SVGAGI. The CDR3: CASSYYTSGRGDEQFF. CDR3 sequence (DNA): TGTGCCAGCAGTTACTACACTAGCGGGAGAGGCGATGAGCAGTTCTTC.